The rows below give T cell receptor beta chains drawn from one sample of a study of blood T cell repertoires in COVID-19. Generated by immunoSEQ multiplex PCR, the TCRdb table keeps only in-frame clones and is missing some. The table records about 220,000 clones, approximately 91% of them present only once. Sample: peripheral blood. The origin of the receptors is a man between 40 and 49 years old with acute or convalescent COVID-19. Both conserved end residues are part of each CDR3. D genes are given only for firm matches.

>TRBJ2-7|TRBV5-1|TRBD2
TGCGCCAGCAGACGTCTAGCGGGGGATGAGCAGTACTTC
CASRRLAGDEQYF
>TRBJ2-5|TRBV19|TRBD1
TGTGCCAGTAGCGCAGTGGCAGGGGGAGAAGAGACCCAGTACTTC
CASSAVAGGEETQYF
>TRBJ1-3|TRBV7-2|TRBD1
TGTGCCAGCAGCCTCCATGCAGGGGGCGAAGGAAACACCATATATTTT
CASSLHAGGEGNTIYF
>TRBJ1-1|TRBV6-5|.
TGTGCCAGCAGACCCGGGGGGGAGAACACTGAAGCTTTCTTT
CASRPGGENTEAFF
>TRBJ2-3|TRBV6-5|.
TGTGCCAGCAGTTACCAGGTGGCCACTAGCACAGATACGCAGTATTTT
CASSYQVATSTDTQYF
>TRBJ2-7|TRBV6-6|.
TGTGCCAGCAGTGGAGGGAACCCCTACGAGCAGTACTTC
CASSGGNPYEQYF
>TRBJ1-2|TRBV28|.
TGTGCCAGCAGTCTCCCCAATCAGGGAGGCTCACTACTGATTAACTATGGCTACACCTTC
CASSLPNQGGSLLINYGYTF
>TRBJ1-4|TRBV7-2|TRBD1
TGTGCCAGCAGCACAGGGGCGGACCCTACAACTGAAAAACTGTTTTTT
CASSTGADPTTEKLFF
>TRBJ1-6|TRBV3-1/TRBV3-2|.
TGTGCCAGCAACGGGGGGCATGGTTCACCCCTCCACTTT
CASNGGHGSPLHF
>TRBJ1-1|TRBV5-1|.
TGCGCCAGCAGCTCTGGAGCGGGGATTGAAGCTTTCTTT
CASSSGAGIEAFF